The sequence of this T cell receptor (beta chain) was determined in a study of cytomegalovirus exposure and HLA in healthy donors. Study-wide findings and caveats: Relative to the approximately 630-donor mean, N-insertions were reportedly fewer in an Asian-associated ancestry cluster in a later analysis. The classifier reportedly diagnosed cytomegalovirus status with high specificity and sensitivity. It was assumed in the presence/absence analyses that sequencing depth was roughly uniform across donors.

PCR used 60 Vbeta primers and 13 Jbeta primers. Method: immunoSEQ multiplex PCR; TCRdb's copy keeps in-frame clones and lacks some. The ten most abundant clones cover 2.2% of a sample with 130,000 or so clones. Concerning this clone: Its specificity is unknown.

Germline lookup yields CDR1 MNHEY and CDR2 SMNVEV (reference sequence). This CDR3 region has 18 residues. V lost 7 bases and J lost 2, with 26 bases in between. This receptor was identified in a woman aged 18-29 years in good health and CMV-seronegative. This sequence joins TRBV27 and TRBJ1-1; TRBD1 might be the D (5 bases). The sample taken for sequencing was PBMCs. This chain's CDR3 is CASTRAGGRGQLNTEAFF. The CDR3 DNA is TGTGCCAGCACCCGAGCGGGGGGACGGGGTCAGTTAAACACTGAAGCTTTCTTT.